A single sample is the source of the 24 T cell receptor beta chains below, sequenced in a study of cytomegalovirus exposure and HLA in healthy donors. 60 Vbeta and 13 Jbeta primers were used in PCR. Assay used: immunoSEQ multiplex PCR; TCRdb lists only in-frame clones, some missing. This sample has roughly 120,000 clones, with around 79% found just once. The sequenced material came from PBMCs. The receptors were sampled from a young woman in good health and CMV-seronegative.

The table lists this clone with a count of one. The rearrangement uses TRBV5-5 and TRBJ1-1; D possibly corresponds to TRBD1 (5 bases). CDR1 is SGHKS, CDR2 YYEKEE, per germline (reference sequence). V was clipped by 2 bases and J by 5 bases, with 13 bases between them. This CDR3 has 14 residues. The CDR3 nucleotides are TGTGCCAGCAGCTTCAGGGTTGTTTATACTGAAGCTTTCTTT. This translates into CASSFRVVYTEAFF.

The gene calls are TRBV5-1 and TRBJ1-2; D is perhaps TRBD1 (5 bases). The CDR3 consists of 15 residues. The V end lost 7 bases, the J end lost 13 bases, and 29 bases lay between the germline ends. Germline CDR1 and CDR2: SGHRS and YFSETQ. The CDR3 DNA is TGCGCCAGCGCCGGCCGGGGGGAATTCCGGGACCGTCCCACCTTC. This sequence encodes CASAGRGEFRDRPTF. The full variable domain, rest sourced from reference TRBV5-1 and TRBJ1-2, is KAGVTQTPRYLIKTRGQQVTLSCSPISGHRSVSWYQQTPGQGLQFLFEYFSETQRNKGNFPGRFSGRQFSNSRSEMNVSTLELGDSALYLCASAGRGEFRDRPTFGSGTRLTVV.

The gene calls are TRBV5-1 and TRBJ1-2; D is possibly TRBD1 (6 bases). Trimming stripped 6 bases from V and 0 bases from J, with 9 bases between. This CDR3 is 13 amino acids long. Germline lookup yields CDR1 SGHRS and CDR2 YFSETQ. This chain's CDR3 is CASTDSPNYGYTF. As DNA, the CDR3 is TGCGCCAGCACGGACAGCCCTAACTATGGCTACACCTTC.

This chain's CDR3 is CASRSQGHDYNEQFF. CDR3 nucleotides: TGTGCCAGTAGGAGTCAGGGACACGACTACAATGAGCAGTTCTTC. The chain uses TRBV19 and TRBJ2-1; tentatively, D is TRBD1 (6 bases). This CDR3 comprises 15 residues. The V gene's germline CDR1 is LNHDA and CDR2 SQIVND (reference sequence). The V and J ends lost 6 bases and 3 bases respectively, with 15 bases between them.

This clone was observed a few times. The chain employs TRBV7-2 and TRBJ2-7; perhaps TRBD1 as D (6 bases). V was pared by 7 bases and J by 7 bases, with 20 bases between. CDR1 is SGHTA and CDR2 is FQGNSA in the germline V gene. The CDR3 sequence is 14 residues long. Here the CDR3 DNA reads TGTGCCAGCACCTTTGCCCAGGGGTTGGGTGAGCAGTACTTC. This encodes CASTFAQGLGEQYF.

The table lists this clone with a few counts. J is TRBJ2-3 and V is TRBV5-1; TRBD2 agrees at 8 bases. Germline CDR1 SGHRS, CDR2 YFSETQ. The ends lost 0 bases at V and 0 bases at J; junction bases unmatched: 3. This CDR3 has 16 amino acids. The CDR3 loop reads CASSLATSDSTDTQYF. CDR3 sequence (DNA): TGCGCCAGCAGCTTGGCGACTAGCGATAGCACAGATACGCAGTATTTT.

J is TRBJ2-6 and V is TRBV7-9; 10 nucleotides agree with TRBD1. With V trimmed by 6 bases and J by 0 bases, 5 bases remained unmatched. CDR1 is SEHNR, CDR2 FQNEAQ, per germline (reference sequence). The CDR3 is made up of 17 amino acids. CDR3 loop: CASRIWDRGSGANVLTF. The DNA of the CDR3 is TGTGCCAGCAGGATATGGGACAGGGGCTCTGGGGCCAACGTCCTGACTTTC.

The CDR3 loop reads CASRGEMNTEAFF. CDR3 in DNA: TGCGCCAGTAGAGGCGAGATGAACACTGAAGCTTTCTTT. This chain links TRBV10-2 with TRBJ1-1; D is unresolved. The V gene lost 9 bases and the J gene lost 0 bases, with 11 bases spanning the gap. The CDR3 consists of 13 residues. Germline values: CDR1 WSHSY, CDR2 SAAADI.

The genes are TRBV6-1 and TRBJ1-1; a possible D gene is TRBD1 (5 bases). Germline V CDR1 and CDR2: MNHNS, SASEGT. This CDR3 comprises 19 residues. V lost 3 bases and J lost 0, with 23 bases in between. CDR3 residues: CASSERDRRESIMNTEAFF. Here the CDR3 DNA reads TGTGCCAGCAGTGAGCGGGACCGGAGGGAAAGTATCATGAACACTGAAGCTTTCTTT.

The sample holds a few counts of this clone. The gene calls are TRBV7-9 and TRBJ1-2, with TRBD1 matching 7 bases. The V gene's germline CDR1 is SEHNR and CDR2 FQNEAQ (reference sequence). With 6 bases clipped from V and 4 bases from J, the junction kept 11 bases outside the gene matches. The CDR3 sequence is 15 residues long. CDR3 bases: TGTGCCAGCAGTCAAGGCCAGGGGGTTACCTATGGCTACACCTTC. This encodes CASSQGQGVTYGYTF.

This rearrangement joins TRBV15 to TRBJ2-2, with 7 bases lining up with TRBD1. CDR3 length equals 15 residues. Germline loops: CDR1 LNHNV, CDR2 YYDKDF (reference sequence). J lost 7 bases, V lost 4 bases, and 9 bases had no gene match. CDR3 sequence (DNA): TGTGCCACCAGCAAAGAACAGGGGAGCAGCGGGGAGCTGTTTTTT. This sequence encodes CATSKEQGSSGELFF.

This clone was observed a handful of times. CDR3 residues: CASSLATSPPYEQYF. CDR3 nucleotides: TGTGCCAGCAGCCTAGCTACTAGTCCCCCTTACGAGCAGTACTTC. The rearrangement joins TRBV6-5 to TRBJ2-7, with D possibly TRBD2 on 5 matching bases. Germline V gene lookup returns CDR1 MNHEY and CDR2 SVGAGI. Between the trimmed V and J ends, which lost 6 bases and 4 bases, there was a span of 19 bases. The CDR3 totals 15 residues.

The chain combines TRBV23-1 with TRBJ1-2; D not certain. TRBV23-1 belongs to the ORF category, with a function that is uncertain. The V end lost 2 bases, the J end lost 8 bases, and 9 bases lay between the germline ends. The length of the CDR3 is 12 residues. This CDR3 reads CASSQRSRGYTF. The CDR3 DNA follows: TGCGCCAGCAGTCAACGATCCCGGGGCTACACCTTC.

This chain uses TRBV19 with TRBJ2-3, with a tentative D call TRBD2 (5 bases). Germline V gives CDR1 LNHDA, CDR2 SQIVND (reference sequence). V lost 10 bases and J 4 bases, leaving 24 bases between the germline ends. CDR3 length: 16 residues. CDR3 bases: TGTGCCACCTCACCGTCCCTAGCCGTTCTCCCAGATACGCAGTATTTT. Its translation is CATSPSLAVLPDTQYF. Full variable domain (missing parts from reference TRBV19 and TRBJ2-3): DGGITQSPKYLFRKEGQNVTLSCEQNLNHDAMYWYRQDPGQGLRLIYYSQIVNDFQKGDIAEGYSVSREKKESFPLTVTSAQKNPTAFYLCATSPSLAVLPDTQYFGPGTRLTVL.

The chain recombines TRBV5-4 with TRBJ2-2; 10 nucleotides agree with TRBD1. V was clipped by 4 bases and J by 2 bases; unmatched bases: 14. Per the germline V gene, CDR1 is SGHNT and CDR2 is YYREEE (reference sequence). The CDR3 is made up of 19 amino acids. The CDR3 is CASSALGSDRGLNTGELFF. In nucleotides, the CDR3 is TGTGCCAGCAGCGCGCTCGGTTCAGACAGGGGGCTTAACACCGGGGAGCTGTTTTTT.

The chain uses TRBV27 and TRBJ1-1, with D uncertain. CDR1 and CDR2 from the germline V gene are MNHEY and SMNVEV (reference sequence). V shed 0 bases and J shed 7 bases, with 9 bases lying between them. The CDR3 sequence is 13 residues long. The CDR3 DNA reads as TGTGCCAGCAGTTTATCCGCGCGCTATGAAGCTTTCTTT. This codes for CASSLSARYEAFF.

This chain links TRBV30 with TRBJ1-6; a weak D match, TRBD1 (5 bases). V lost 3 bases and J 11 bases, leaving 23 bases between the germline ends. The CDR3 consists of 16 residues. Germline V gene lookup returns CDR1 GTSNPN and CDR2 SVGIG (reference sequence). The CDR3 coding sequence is TGTGCCTGGAGCGGGGGTACGGGCAACCGGACACCACCCCTCCACTTT. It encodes CAWSGGTGNRTPPLHF.

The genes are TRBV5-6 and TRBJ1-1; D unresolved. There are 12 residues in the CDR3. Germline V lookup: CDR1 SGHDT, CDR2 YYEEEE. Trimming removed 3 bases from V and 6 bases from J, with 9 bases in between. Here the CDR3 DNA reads TGTGCCAGCAGCTCCCTCTCCGCTGAAGCTTTCTTT. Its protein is CASSSLSAEAFF.

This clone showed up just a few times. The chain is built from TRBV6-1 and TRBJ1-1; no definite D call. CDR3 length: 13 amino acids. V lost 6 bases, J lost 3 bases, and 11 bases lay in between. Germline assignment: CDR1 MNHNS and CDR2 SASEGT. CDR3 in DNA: TGTGCCAGCAGATTAGACGGGGACACTGAAGCTTTCTTT. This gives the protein CASRLDGDTEAFF.

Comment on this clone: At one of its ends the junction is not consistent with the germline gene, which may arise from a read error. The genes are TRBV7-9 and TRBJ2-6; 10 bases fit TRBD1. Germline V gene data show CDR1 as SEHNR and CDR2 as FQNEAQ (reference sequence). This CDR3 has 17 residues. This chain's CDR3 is CASSLEGQGSGANGLTF. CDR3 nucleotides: TGTGCCAGCAGCTTAGAGGGACAGGGGTCAGGGGCCAACGGCCTGACTTTC. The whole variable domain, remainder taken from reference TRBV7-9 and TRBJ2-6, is DTGVSQNPRHKITKRGQNVTFRCDPISEHNRLYWYRQTLGQGPEFLTYFQNEAQLEKSRLLSDRFSAERPKGSFSTLEIQRTEQGDSAMYLCASSLEGQGSGANGLTFGAGSRLTVL.

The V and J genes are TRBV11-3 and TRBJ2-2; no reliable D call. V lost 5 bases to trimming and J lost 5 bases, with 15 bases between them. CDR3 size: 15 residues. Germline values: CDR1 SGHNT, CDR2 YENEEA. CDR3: CASSPDPEVTGELFF. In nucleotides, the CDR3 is TGTGCCAGCAGCCCAGACCCCGAGGTGACCGGGGAGCTGTTTTTT.

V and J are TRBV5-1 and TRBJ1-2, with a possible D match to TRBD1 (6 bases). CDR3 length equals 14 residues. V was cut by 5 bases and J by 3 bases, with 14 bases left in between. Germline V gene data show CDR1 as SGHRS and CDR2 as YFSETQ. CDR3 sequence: CASSGQGRDYGYTF. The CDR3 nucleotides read TGCGCCAGCAGTGGGCAGGGGCGAGACTATGGCTACACCTTC.

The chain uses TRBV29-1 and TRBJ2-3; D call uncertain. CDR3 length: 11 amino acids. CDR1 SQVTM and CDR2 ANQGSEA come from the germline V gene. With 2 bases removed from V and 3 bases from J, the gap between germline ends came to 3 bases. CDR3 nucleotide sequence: TGCAGCGTTGAACAGACAGATACGCAGTATTTT. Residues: CSVEQTDTQYF.

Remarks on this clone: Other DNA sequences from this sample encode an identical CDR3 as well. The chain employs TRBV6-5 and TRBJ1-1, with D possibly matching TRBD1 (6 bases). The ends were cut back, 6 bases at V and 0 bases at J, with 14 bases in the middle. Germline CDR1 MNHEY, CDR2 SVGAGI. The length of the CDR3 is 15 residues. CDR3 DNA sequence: TGTGCCAGCAGAGCGTCAGGGGCCATGAACACTGAAGCTTTCTTT. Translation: CASRASGAMNTEAFF.